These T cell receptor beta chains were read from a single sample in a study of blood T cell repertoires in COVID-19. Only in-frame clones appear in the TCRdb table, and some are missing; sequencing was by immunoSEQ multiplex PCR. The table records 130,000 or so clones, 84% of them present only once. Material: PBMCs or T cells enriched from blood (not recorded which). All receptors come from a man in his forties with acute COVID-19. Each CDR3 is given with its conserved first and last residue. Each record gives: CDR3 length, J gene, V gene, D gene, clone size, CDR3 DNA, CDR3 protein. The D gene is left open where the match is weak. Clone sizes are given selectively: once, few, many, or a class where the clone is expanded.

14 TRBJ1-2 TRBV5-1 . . TGCGCCAGCAGTCCCGGTCCGGCTAACTATGGCTACACCTTC CASSPGPANYGYTF
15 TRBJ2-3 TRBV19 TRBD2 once TGTGCCAGTAGGTCAGGACTAGCAGGGGCAGATACGCAGTATTTT CASRSGLAGADTQYF
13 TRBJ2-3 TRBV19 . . TGTGCCAGTAGTAGAGGGTTGGCAGATACGCAGTATTTT CASSRGLADTQYF
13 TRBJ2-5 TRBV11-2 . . TGTGCCAGCAGCTTAGTCCCTCGAGAGACCCAGTACTTC CASSLVPRETQYF
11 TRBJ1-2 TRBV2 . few TGTGCCAGCAGTGACAGGGGTGGCTACACCTTC CASSDRGGYTF
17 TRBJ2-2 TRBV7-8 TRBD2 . TGTGCCAGCAGCCTTGGGACTAGCGGGGGTTCCGCCGGGGAGCTGTTTTTT CASSLGTSGGSAGELFF
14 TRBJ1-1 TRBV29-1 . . TGCAGCGTTGAAATCCATCCGGTCAACACTGAAGCTTTCTTT CSVEIHPVNTEAFF
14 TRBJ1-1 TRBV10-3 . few TGTGCCATCAGTGAGACCAGAATGAACACTGAAGCTTTCTTT CAISETRMNTEAFF
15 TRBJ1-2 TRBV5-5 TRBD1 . TGTGCCAGCAGCTTGGGAGCCGGGACAGGGAGAGGCTACACCTTC CASSLGAGTGRGYTF
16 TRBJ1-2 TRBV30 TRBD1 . TGTGCCTGGAGCAAGTCCCGGGACAGGGGAATTTATGGCTACACCTTC CAWSKSRDRGIYGYTF
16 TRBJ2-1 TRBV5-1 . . TGCGCCAGCAGCTTGAGCGGGTCCACAGCCTACAATGAGCAGTTCTTC CASSLSGSTAYNEQFF
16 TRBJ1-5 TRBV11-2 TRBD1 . TGTGCCAGCAGCCTGTGGACAGGGTTGGGCAATCAGCCCCAGCATTTT CASSLWTGLGNQPQHF
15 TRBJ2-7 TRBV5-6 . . TGTGCCAGCAGCCTCTATAGGGAGAGGTCCTACGAGCAGTACTTC CASSLYRERSYEQYF
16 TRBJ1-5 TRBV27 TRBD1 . TGTGCCAGCAGTCCCACAGGGGCTCAGGCAGGTCAGCCCCAGCATTTT CASSPTGAQAGQPQHF
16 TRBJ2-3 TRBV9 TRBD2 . TGTGCCAGCAGCGGAGTGACTAGCGGAGCGACAGATACGCAGTATTTT CASSGVTSGATDTQYF
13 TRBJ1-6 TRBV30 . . TGTGCCTGGAGTGTACAGGTTTCTTCACCCCTCCACTTT CAWSVQVSSPLHF
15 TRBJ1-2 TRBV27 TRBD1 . TGTGCCAGCAGTCCTAACAGGGGGCTGGGCTATGGCTACACCTTC CASSPNRGLGYGYTF
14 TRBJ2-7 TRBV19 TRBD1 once TGTGCCAGTAGTATAGGTCCGACAGGGATCGAGCAGTACTTC CASSIGPTGIEQYF